Each of the 6 T cell receptor beta chains below was sequenced from the same sample in a study of OX40 agonist ivuxolimab in advanced cancers. This table comes from immunoSEQ multiplex PCR, and its TCRdb copy is limited to in-frame clones, with some not included. Found here are around 17,000 clones, roughly 78% of them singletons; the top ten hold approximately 30%. The starting material was CD4+ or CD8+ T cells sorted from blood, obtained in a trial of the OX40 agonist ivuxolimab. All receptors derive from an adult with an advanced solid tumor such as melanoma, head and neck, liver or kidney cancer.

The J gene is TRBJ2-7, the V gene TRBV9; the D is unclear. Germline CDR1 and CDR2: SGDLS and YYNGEE. This CDR3 has 15 residues. Trimming removed 0 bases at V and 0 bases at J, with 10 bases between. The CDR3: CASSVAPDYSYEQYF. The CDR3 nucleotides read TGTGCCAGCAGCGTAGCTCCCGATTACTCCTACGAGCAGTACTTC.

Written as DNA, the CDR3 is TGTGCCAGCAGTTTTTCAGGGGAAAATTATCGTTCACCCCTCCACTTT. Its protein product is CASSFSGENYRSPLHF. The chain links TRBV6-5 to TRBJ1-6, with TRBD1 as a possible D gene (6 bases). V lost 4 bases and J 9 bases, leaving 19 bases between the germline ends. CDR1 is MNHEY and CDR2 is SVGAGI in the germline V gene. This CDR3 contains 16 residues.

This rearrangement joins TRBV4-3 to TRBJ1-5; 11 bases map to TRBD1. The CDR3 contains 17 residues. The junction had 7 bases not matched to a gene; V was cut back by 0 bases and J by 6 bases. Per the germline V gene, CDR1 is LGHNA and CDR2 is YSLEER. In DNA, the CDR3 is TGCGCCAGCAGCCAAGATTCTCCGGGACAGGGGGGTCAGCCCCAGCATTTT. Translated: CASSQDSPGQGGQPQHF.

This chain uses TRBV15 with TRBJ2-1, with D perhaps TRBD1 (6 bases). V shed 0 bases and J shed 7 bases, with 13 bases lying between them. CDR3 size: 15 residues. The germline V gene has CDR1 LNHNV and CDR2 YYDKDF (reference sequence). The CDR3 nucleotides are TGTGCCACCAGCAGAGAGGGGGCAGGGCGGAATGAGCAGTTCTTC. Its protein product is CATSREGAGRNEQFF.

The chain uses TRBV7-3 and TRBJ2-1; D perhaps matches TRBD2 (6 bases). The CDR3 sequence is 15 residues long. Trimming took 2 bases from V and 7 from J, leaving 15 bases between them. Germline assignment: CDR1 SGHTA and CDR2 FQGTGA. The CDR3 loop reads CASSLVGGPINEQFF. In DNA, the CDR3 is TGTGCCAGCAGCTTAGTAGGAGGGCCCATTAATGAGCAGTTCTTC.

V is TRBV18 and J is TRBJ2-2; D is unclear. From germline, CDR1 is KGHSH and CDR2 LQKENI. The CDR3 is 17 residues long. V was cut by 1 base and J by 1 base, with 13 bases left in between. Here the CDR3 reads CASSPQRWLGNTGELFF. For the CDR3, the DNA is TGTGCCAGCTCACCACAGAGGTGGTTGGGGAACACCGGGGAGCTGTTTTTT.